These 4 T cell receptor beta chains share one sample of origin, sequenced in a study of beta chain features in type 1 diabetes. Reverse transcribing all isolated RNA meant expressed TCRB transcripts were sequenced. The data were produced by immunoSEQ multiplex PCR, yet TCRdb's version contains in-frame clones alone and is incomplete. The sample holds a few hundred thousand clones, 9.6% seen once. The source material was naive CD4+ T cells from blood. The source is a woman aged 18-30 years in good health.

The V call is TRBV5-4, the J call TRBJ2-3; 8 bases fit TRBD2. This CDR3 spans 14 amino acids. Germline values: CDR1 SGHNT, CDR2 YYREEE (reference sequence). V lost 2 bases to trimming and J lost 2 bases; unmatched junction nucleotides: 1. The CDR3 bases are TGTGCCAGCAGCTTAGCGGGGGCCACAGATACGCAGTATTTT. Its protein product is CASSLAGATDTQYF.

This CDR3 is CASSLGLAGAYYEQYF. CDR3 nucleotides: TGTGCCAGCAGCCTGGGACTAGCGGGAGCATACTACGAGCAGTACTTC. The V and J genes are TRBV7-2 and TRBJ2-7; 14 nucleotides agree with TRBD2. CDR1 is SGHTA, CDR2 FQGNSA, per germline. CDR3 length equals 16 residues. Trimming at V came to 5 bases and at J to 3 bases, leaving 6 bases not matched to a gene.

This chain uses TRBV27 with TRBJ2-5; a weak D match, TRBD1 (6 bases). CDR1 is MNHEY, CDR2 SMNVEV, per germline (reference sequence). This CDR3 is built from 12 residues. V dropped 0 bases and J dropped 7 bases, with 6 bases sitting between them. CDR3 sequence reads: CASSLSTGTQYF. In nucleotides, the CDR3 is TGTGCCAGCAGTTTATCGACAGGGACCCAGTACTTC.

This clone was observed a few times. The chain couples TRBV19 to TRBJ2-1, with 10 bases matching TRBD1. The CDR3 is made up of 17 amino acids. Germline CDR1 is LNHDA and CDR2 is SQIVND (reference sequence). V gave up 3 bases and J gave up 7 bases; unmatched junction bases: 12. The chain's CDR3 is CASSMEAGTGALNEQFF. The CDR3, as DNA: TGTGCCAGTAGTATGGAAGCCGGGACAGGGGCCCTAAATGAGCAGTTCTTC.